Below are 28 T cell receptor beta chains sequenced from a single sample in a study of blood T cells in healthy people across ages. Next came a second PCR, run for about 6 to 12 cycles, which used a sample-barcoded 5' primer along with a J-beta primer mix. Using its own MiXCR run on the 5' RACE reads, TCRdb lists one record per CDR3 protein. This repertoire shows roughly 550,000 distinct CDR3 sequences, 24% found once; its top ten account for 7.5% to 9%. This sample was also put to use in a study of T cells of mothers and their children.

Source material: blood. The receptors shown here come from a boy between 10 and 17 years old in good health.

The chain links TRBV12-3 or TRBV12-4 to TRBJ1-1; tentative D call: TRBD1 (5 bases). The V and J ends lost 9 bases and 3 bases respectively, with 14 bases between them. This CDR3 is built from 13 residues. In DNA form, the CDR3 reads TGTGCCAGTTTGCAGGGTTCTGACACTGAAGCTTTCTTT. This sequence encodes CASLQGSDTEAFF.

V usage is TRBV7-2 and J usage is TRBJ2-2; D is possibly TRBD1 (6 bases). Germline CDR1 and CDR2: SGHTA and FQGNSA. The CDR3 consists of 15 residues. Trimming cost V 0 bases and J 7 bases, with 12 bases left between them. The CDR3 DNA follows: TGTGCCAGCAGCTTAGCGCAACAGGGAAACGGGGAGCTGTTTTTT. As protein: CASSLAQQGNGELFF.

V and J are TRBV24-1 and TRBJ1-2; 7 positions agree with TRBD1. There are 12 residues in the CDR3. The ends lost 9 bases at V and 6 bases at J; junction bases unmatched: 6. Germline CDR1 and CDR2: KGHDR and SFDVKD. The chain's CDR3 is CATGGTAHGYTF. The CDR3 DNA is TGTGCCACCGGAGGGACAGCTCATGGCTACACCTTC.

This chain connects TRBV6-5 to TRBJ2-7, with 8 bases lining up with TRBD1. Germline V CDR1 and CDR2: MNHEY, SVGAGI. The CDR3 extends over 16 amino acids. J was trimmed by 0 bases and V by 1 base; bases with no gene match: 5. This chain's CDR3 is CASSYYLGQASYEQYF. In nucleotides, the CDR3 is TGTGCCAGCAGTTACTATCTGGGACAGGCCTCCTACGAGCAGTACTTC.

The chain uses TRBV6-5 and TRBJ1-4, with 8 bases identical to TRBD1. The V gene's germline CDR1 is MNHEY and CDR2 SVGAGI. This CDR3 is 13 amino acids long. V dropped 4 bases and J dropped 8; count of bases not matched to a gene: 3. The CDR3 region has the DNA TGTGCCAGCAGTTCGACAGGGGAAGAAAAACTGTTTTTT. The encoded protein is CASSSTGEEKLFF.

The chain combines TRBV27 with TRBJ2-3; 9 positions agree with TRBD2. Germline CDR1 and CDR2: MNHEY and SMNVEV (reference sequence). The ends lost 5 bases at V and 4 bases at J; junction bases unmatched: 1. CDR3 length: 13 amino acids. The CDR3 sequence: CASSAGGPDTQYF. Written as DNA, the CDR3 is TGTGCCAGCAGTGCGGGGGGGCCAGATACGCAGTATTTT.

This clonotype was observed a handful of times. The CDR3 is CASSPGTGSNQPQHF. The CDR3 DNA reads TGTGCCAGCAGCCCCGGGACAGGGAGCAATCAGCCCCAGCATTTT. The V and J genes are TRBV27 and TRBJ1-5; 9 bases fit TRBD1. The CDR3 sequence is 15 residues long. V lost 6 bases and J lost 1; bases outside the gene matches: 4. The germline V gene has CDR1 MNHEY and CDR2 SMNVEV (reference sequence).

This clonotype has more than one count but fewer than ten. The chain carries TRBV7-2 and TRBJ2-1; 13 bases line up with TRBD2. The CDR3 spans 17 residues. CDR1 and CDR2 from the germline V gene are SGHTA and FQGNSA. The V segment lost 2 bases and the J segment 9 bases; nucleotides outside the gene matches: 10. CDR3 sequence reads: CASSLPRLAGGGGEQFF. The CDR3 DNA is TGTGCCAGCAGCTTACCCAGACTAGCGGGGGGTGGTGGTGAGCAGTTCTTC.

This clonotype has only a few counts. The genes are TRBV7-2 and TRBJ2-7, with TRBD2 matching over 10 bases. Germline V gene lookup returns CDR1 SGHTA and CDR2 FQGNSA. V gave up 8 bases and J gave up 3 bases; unmatched junction bases: 7. The CDR3 consists of 14 residues. DNA of the CDR3: TGTGCCAGCCGCCCTAGCGGGAGAATCTACGAGCAGTACTTC. Its protein is CASRPSGRIYEQYF.

This rearrangement joins TRBV6-2 or TRBV6-3 to TRBJ2-1; 10 nucleotides line up with TRBD1. With 6 bases clipped from V and 15 bases from J, the junction kept 5 bases outside the gene matches. CDR3 length equals 11 residues. The V gene's germline CDR1 is MNHEY and CDR2 SVGEGT. This chain's CDR3 is CASSHGQGVFF. DNA for the CDR3: TGTGCCAGCAGCCACGGACAGGGGGTGTTCTTC.

This clonotype occurred a few times. The rearrangement links TRBV25-1 to TRBJ2-1; D is tentatively TRBD1 or TRBD2 (5 bases each). The CDR3 loop spans 12 amino acids. CDR1 is MGHDK and CDR2 is SYGVNS in the germline V gene. V dropped 3 bases and J dropped 9 bases, with 9 bases sitting between them. The CDR3, as DNA: TGTGCCAGCAGTGACAGTGGGACTGAGCAGTTCTTC. This gives the protein CASSDSGTEQFF.

Note on this clonotype: The junction and the germline gene differ at one end; a read error may be behind it. The chain carries TRBV5-5 and TRBJ2-7; a weak D match, TRBD2 (6 bases). Germline CDR1 reads SGHKS; CDR2 reads YYEKEE (reference sequence). The CDR3 sequence is 15 residues long. CDR3 in amino acids: CASSIGTAGSYEQSF. The CDR3 nucleotides read TGTGCCAGCAGCATTGGGACGGCGGGGTCCTACGAGCAGTCCTTC. The whole variable domain, remainder taken from reference TRBV5-5 and TRBJ2-7, is DAGVTQSPTHLIKTRGQQVTLRCSPISGHKSVSWYQQVLGQGPQFIFQYYEKEERGRGNFPDRFSARQFPNYSSELNVNALLLGDSALYLCASSIGTAGSYEQSFGPGTRLTVT.

A single count supports this clonotype. CDR3 loop: CASSSGAEYTDTQYF. Here the CDR3 DNA reads TGTGCCAGCAGCAGCGGGGCAGAATACACAGATACGCAGTATTTT. The chain has TRBV6-6 and TRBJ2-3; 7 bases map to TRBD2. Per the germline V gene, CDR1 is MNHNY and CDR2 is SVGAGI (reference sequence). Losses at the gene ends were 6 bases for V and 2 bases for J; bases not matched to a gene: 8. CDR3 length: 15 residues.

This clonotype was seen only a few times. The chain employs TRBV7-9 and TRBJ1-1; TRBD1 aligns across 8 bases. CDR3 size: 15 residues. Germline CDR1 and CDR2: SEHNR and FQNEAQ (reference sequence). V shed 3 bases, J shed 5 bases, and the junction held 8 bases outside the gene matches. The CDR3: CASSLAQGARTEAFF. CDR3 nucleotides: TGTGCCAGCAGCTTGGCGCAGGGGGCGCGGACTGAAGCTTTCTTT.

Only a few counts were recorded for this clonotype. The V and J genes are TRBV7-9 and TRBJ2-2; D call uncertain. Trimming shortened V by 2 bases and J by 4 bases, and 11 bases separated the two germline ends. Germline CDR1 SEHNR, CDR2 FQNEAQ (reference sequence). The CDR3 contains 15 residues. CDR3 region: CASSLMAEATGELFF. CDR3 DNA: TGTGCCAGCAGCTTAATGGCGGAAGCCACCGGGGAGCTGTTTTTT.

In DNA, the CDR3 is TGCAGCGTCGTCACCGGGCGGGCCTCCACTGAAGCTTTCTTT. This encodes CSVVTGRASTEAFF. This chain joins TRBV29-1 and TRBJ1-1, with D hard to call. Looked up from germline, CDR1 is SQVTM and CDR2 is ANQGSEA. CDR3 length: 14 amino acids. Trimming shortened V by 6 bases and J by 4 bases, and 18 bases separated the two germline ends.

In this sample, this clonotype turned up a few times. The chain employs TRBV15 and TRBJ2-3; D ambiguous. The CDR3 runs 13 residues. Deletions cut 0 bases from V and 0 bases from J, with 1 base between. Germline V gene sequence: CDR1 LNHNV, CDR2 YYDKDF (reference sequence). This chain's CDR3 is CATSRDSTDTQYF. DNA for the CDR3: TGTGCCACCAGCAGAGACAGCACAGATACGCAGTATTTT.

This clonotype occurred a few times. The gene calls are TRBV10-3 and TRBJ2-5; TRBD2 aligns across 12 bases. Gene TRBJ2-7 matches the end of the DNA better, so the J call may be wrong. The CDR3 sequence is 13 residues long. Germline V lookup: CDR1 ENHRY, CDR2 SYGVKD. CDR3 protein: CATELAGGSEQYF. DNA of the CDR3: TGTGCCACCGAACTAGCGGGAGGATCCGAGCAGTACTTC.

Points on this clonotype: The DNA is omitted, as the CDR3 cannot be located on it reliably, and the CDR3 follows TCRdb's listing. The J gene is TRBJ2-5, the V gene TRBV10-3; the table names TRBD1, a call not compared with the DNA. From its first to its last residue, the CDR3 has 16 amino acids. The germline gives CDR1 ENHRY, CDR2 SYGVKD. CDR3 loop: CAISDPKGRETQYFGF.

This clonotype was detected only a few times. The rearrangement uses TRBV6-6 and TRBJ2-3; D unclear. The germline V gene encodes CDR1 MNHNY and CDR2 SVGAGI (reference sequence). Between the trimmed V and J ends, which lost 4 bases and 1 base, there was a span of 12 bases. CDR3 length: 15 amino acids. Written as DNA, the CDR3 is TGTGCCAGCAGTTGGGTAGGAGAAGGCACAGATACGCAGTATTTT. Its translation is CASSWVGEGTDTQYF.

The chain recombines TRBV4-2 with TRBJ2-7, with 7 bases aligning to TRBD2. V shed 3 bases, J shed 0 bases, and the junction held 5 bases outside the gene matches. This CDR3 comprises 15 residues. Germline CDR1 LGHNA, CDR2 YNFKEQ. CDR3: CASSQESGISYEQYF. The CDR3 DNA follows: TGTGCCAGCAGCCAGGAGAGCGGGATCTCCTACGAGCAGTACTTC.

Concerning this clonotype itself: The junction departs from the called germline gene at one end, perhaps through a read error. This rearrangement joins TRBV6-2 or TRBV6-3 to TRBJ2-3; TRBD2 agrees at 9 bases. Germline V gene sequence: CDR1 MNHEY, CDR2 SVGEGT. CDR3 length: 14 amino acids. As DNA, the CDR3 is TGTGCCAGCAGTCCGGGACTAGCCGAGGATACGAAGTATTTT. This sequence encodes CASSPGLAEDTKYF.

This clonotype was observed a few times. The V call is TRBV28, the J call TRBJ2-7, with 7 bases lining up with TRBD2. This CDR3 comprises 12 residues. J gave up 6 bases and V 6 bases, and 5 bases lay outside the gene matches. Germline CDR1 and CDR2: MDHEN and SYDVKM. The CDR3: CASSVPGGEQYF. The CDR3 coding sequence is TGTGCCAGCAGCGTCCCGGGGGGCGAGCAGTACTTC.

The chain has TRBV5-3 and TRBJ2-5, with 12 positions matching TRBD2. TRBV5-3 is an open reading frame, and its role is uncertain. Trimming cost V 9 bases and J 7 bases; bases outside gene matches: 16. The CDR3 consists of 16 residues. The chain's CDR3 is CATSPRASGGEMTQYF. CDR3 nucleotides: TGTGCCACCAGCCCGCGGGCTAGCGGGGGGGAAATGACCCAGTACTTC.

The chain uses TRBV29-1 and TRBJ1-2; perhaps TRBD1 as D (5 bases). The CDR3 covers 14 residues. Per germline, CDR1 SQVTM and CDR2 ANQGSEA. V shed 6 bases and J shed 3 bases, with 17 bases lying between them. The CDR3 sequence is CSVVDGAAYYGYTF. The CDR3 DNA follows: TGCAGCGTCGTAGATGGGGCAGCGTACTATGGCTACACCTTC.

There are a few counts of this clonotype. The chain combines TRBV7-2 with TRBJ2-1, with a weak D call TRBD2 (5 bases). Looked up from germline, CDR1 is SGHTA and CDR2 is FQGNSA. V lost 2 bases to trimming and J lost 10 bases, with 12 bases between them. The CDR3 is 13 amino acids. The CDR3 nucleotides are TGTGCCAGCAGCTTACTTGAGGGCCCGGAGCAGTTCTTC. Translating gives CASSLLEGPEQFF.

This clonotype was observed a few times. The rearrangement uses TRBV24-1 and TRBJ1-3, with 8 bases lining up with TRBD1. Trimming at V came to 10 bases and at J to 3 bases, leaving 7 bases not matched to a gene. In germline, CDR1 is KGHDR, CDR2 SFDVKD. This CDR3 has 14 amino acids. This CDR3 reads CATRSTGDGNTIYF. In DNA, the CDR3 is TGTGCCACAAGATCGACAGGGGATGGAAACACCATATATTTT.

The V gene is TRBV12-3 or TRBV12-4, the J gene TRBJ2-1; D assignment may be TRBD1 or TRBD2 (6 bases each). The J call may be wrong; the DNA end is better matched by TRBJ2-7. There are 15 residues in the CDR3. CDR3 region: CASSLGGGDIYEQYF. Here the CDR3 DNA reads TGTGCCAGCAGTTTGGGGGGCGGGGACATCTACGAGCAGTACTTC.